These T cell receptor beta chains were read from a single sample in a study of T cell changes during pregnancy in multiple sclerosis. Sequencing used immunoSEQ multiplex PCR; TCRdb keeps in-frame clones, though not all of them. The sample shows some 32,000 clones, 90% of them seen only once. Material: CD8+ T cells from peripheral blood mononuclear cells, obtained in the second trimester of pregnancy. The receptor set was obtained from a female donor with multiple sclerosis, enrolled in a pregnancy study. Each CDR3 is given with its conserved first and last residue. Each record gives: V gene, D gene, J gene, clone size, CDR3 DNA, CDR3 protein. D genes are given only for firm matches. The size entry is marked missing in some rows and otherwise reads once, few, many or a size class.

TRBV4-1	TRBD1	TRBJ2-7	once	TGCGCCAGTGGGACAGGGGGCTCCTACGAGCAGTACTTC	CASGTGGSYEQYF
TRBV9	NA	TRBJ1-2	NA	TGTGCCAGCAGCGTAGAGGCAGGGAACTATGGCTACACCTTC	CASSVEAGNYGYTF
TRBV6-1	NA	TRBJ2-5	NA	TGTGCCAGCACGCGAGGTGAGCAGGGGCCATCGTACTTC	CASTRGEQGPSYF
TRBV7-6	TRBD2	TRBJ2-7	NA	TGTGCCAGCAGCTTCGGGGGCGCAGCGGGAGTTGACGAGCAGTACTTC	CASSFGGAAGVDEQYF
TRBV7-3	NA	TRBJ2-7	NA	TGTGCCAGCAGCTTATTGGGGGGTAAGGACGAGCAGTACTTC	CASSLLGGKDEQYF
TRBV27	NA	TRBJ2-5	NA	TGTGCCAGCAGTCCACATGGGACTGCAGAGACCCAGTACTTC	CASSPHGTAETQYF
TRBV29-1	NA	TRBJ1-1	NA	TGCAGCGCAGATGCCGGGGGGACTGAAGCTTTCTTT	CSADAGGTEAFF
TRBV5-4	NA	TRBJ1-2	NA	TGTGCCAGCAGCCCTACCTCAGGGTATGGCTACACCTTC	CASSPTSGYGYTF
TRBV7-7	NA	TRBJ2-2	NA	TGTGCCAGCAGCTACTCCGGGACCGGGGAGCTGTTTTTT	CASSYSGTGELFF
TRBV7-9	NA	TRBJ2-5	NA	TGTGCCAGCAGCCCACTTAGGGGGACGACAGGGAGGCAAGAGACCCAGTACTTC	CASSPLRGTTGRQETQYF
TRBV4-1	NA	TRBJ2-5	NA	TGCGCCAGCAGCCAACCCCGAGTAGCGGAGACCCAGTACTTC	CASSQPRVAETQYF
TRBV7-9	NA	TRBJ1-4	NA	TGTGCCAGCAGCTTAGGAGTGGCAACTAATGAAAAACTGTTTTTT	CASSLGVATNEKLFF
TRBV27	TRBD1	TRBJ2-1	NA	TGTGCCAGCGGTCCCCCCGGGACAGGGGGTAATGAGCAGTTCTTC	CASGPPGTGGNEQFF
TRBV19	NA	TRBJ2-2	NA	TGTGCCAGTAGCCTAGATGGGGAGACCGGGGAGCTGTTTTTT	CASSLDGETGELFF
TRBV7-6	NA	TRBJ2-7	few	TGTGCCAGCAGCCCCGGACGCGGGGAGTCCTACGAGCAGTACTTC	CASSPGRGESYEQYF
TRBV13	NA	TRBJ2-3	NA	TGTGCCAGCAGCTCCCGGAGCGGACCTCGCACAGATACGCAGTATTTT	CASSSRSGPRTDTQYF
TRBV29-1	NA	TRBJ2-7	NA	TGCAGCGTTGAAATCGGAGCGAGCGAGCAGTACTTC	CSVEIGASEQYF
TRBV7-9	TRBD1	TRBJ1-1	NA	TGTGCCAGCAGCTTAGCGAGGACAGGGAACACTGAAGCTTTCTTT	CASSLARTGNTEAFF
TRBV7-9	TRBD1	TRBJ1-1	NA	TGTGCCAGCAGCACAAGGGACAGGCTAAACACTGAAGCTTTCTTT	CASSTRDRLNTEAFF
TRBV28	TRBD1	TRBJ2-7	NA	TGTGCCAGCAGTATCACAGGGGGCGGCGAGCAGTACTTC	CASSITGGGEQYF
TRBV7-6	NA	TRBJ2-7	NA	TGTGCCAGCAGCTTAGCCACCCTCGATTCTAAGCAGTACTTC	CASSLATLDSKQYF
TRBV30	TRBD1	TRBJ2-7	NA	TGTGCCTGGGGACGGACAGGGGGCGTCTACGAGCAGTACTTC	CAWGRTGGVYEQYF
TRBV19	NA	TRBJ1-5	NA	TGTGCCAGTAGCATCCGGGACAACAATCAGCCCCAGCATTTT	CASSIRDNNQPQHF
TRBV11-2	TRBD2	TRBJ2-1	NA	TGTGCCAGCAGCTTAAGGACTAGCGAGCAGTTCTTC	CASSLRTSEQFF
TRBV5-6	TRBD2	TRBJ2-2	NA	TGTGCCAGCAGGGAGTGGGGGGGGAACACCGGGGAGCTGTTTTTT	CASREWGGNTGELFF
TRBV7-9	NA	TRBJ2-1	NA	TGTGCCAGCAGCTCGCTTCTCAGAGGGACCTACAATGAGCAGTTCTTC	CASSSLLRGTYNEQFF
TRBV4-1	TRBD1	TRBJ2-1	NA	TGCGCCAGCAGCCAAGCGACAGGGGTTGAGATTATTAATGAGCAGTTCTTC	CASSQATGVEIINEQFF
TRBV15	NA	TRBJ1-5	NA	TGTGCCACCAGCAGAGACCGCTACTATAGCAATCAGCCCCAGCATTTT	CATSRDRYYSNQPQHF
TRBV5-3	NA	TRBJ2-3	NA	TGTGCCAGAAGCCTGTCTGACAGTCTCAATAGCACAGATACGCAGTATTTT	CARSLSDSLNSTDTQYF
TRBV2	NA	TRBJ2-5	NA	TGTGCCAGCAGCGGGGGGCCGGGTCGCGAGGAGACCCAGTACTTC	CASSGGPGREETQYF
TRBV2	NA	TRBJ1-1	NA	TGTGCCAGCAGCGGGACTGAAGCTTTCTTT	CASSGTEAFF
TRBV5-8	TRBD2	TRBJ2-1	NA	TGTGCCAGCAGCTATTACGGGGCGGGAGCTTCCCATGAGCAGTTCTTC	CASSYYGAGASHEQFF
TRBV7-8	NA	TRBJ2-1	NA	TGTGCCAGCAGCTTATATAGCTCCCCGAGCTCCTACAATGAGCAGTTCTTC	CASSLYSSPSSYNEQFF
TRBV4-1	TRBD2	TRBJ2-1	NA	TGCGCCAGCAGCCAAGGGGCTCTAGCGGGAGAAGGCAATGAGCAGTTCTTC	CASSQGALAGEGNEQFF
TRBV13	TRBD2	TRBJ2-7	NA	TGTGCCAGCAGCAAGACTAGCGGGAGACTCTACGAGCAGTACTTC	CASSKTSGRLYEQYF
TRBV10-2	TRBD2	TRBJ2-3	NA	TGCGCCAGCAGTGCCACTAGCGGGAGCGCAGATACGCAGTATTTT	CASSATSGSADTQYF
TRBV5-5	NA	TRBJ2-5	NA	TGTGCCAGCAGCTTGAAAGGACAGTACCAAGAGACCCAGTACTTC	CASSLKGQYQETQYF
TRBV20-1	TRBD2	TRBJ2-2	NA	TGCAGTATAGCGGGTGGCGGGGAGCTGTTTTTT	CSIAGGGELFF
TRBV5-4	TRBD1	TRBJ2-1	NA	TGTGCCAGCAGCCCGCGCCGGGACAGGCTGAACAATGAGCAGTTCTTC	CASSPRRDRLNNEQFF
TRBV5-1	NA	TRBJ1-1	once	TGCGCCAGCAGCTTGACCGGAGTGGACACTGAAGCTTTCTTT	CASSLTGVDTEAFF
TRBV7-6	NA	TRBJ2-6	NA	TGTGCCAGCAGCGAAGGGGCAGGGGGGCCTGGGGCCAACGTCCTGACTTTC	CASSEGAGGPGANVLTF